This T cell receptor beta chain appears in the sequencing data of a study of identical twins. Study-wide findings and caveats: Carriage of fewer insertions was seen in abundant cord blood beta clonotypes, whereas memory repertoires showed none. Alpha sequences out of frame and shared by twins had excess low generation probability.

TCRdb recomputed calls from the 5' RACE reads with MiXCR, one row per CDR3 protein. The table includes about 240,000 distinct CDR3 sequences, approximately 11% detected once. About this clonotype: The antigen is not known.

The ends were cut back, 0 bases at V and 4 bases at J, with 10 bases in the middle. The CDR3 has 14 residues. Germline CDR1 and CDR2: SGHKS and YYEKEE (reference sequence). No donor was unhealthy or non-Caucasian. The data were also submitted as part of a second study, on yellow fever vaccine responses in identical twins.

The chain uses TRBV5-5 and TRBJ2-5, with a tentative D call TRBD2 (5 bases). This TCR was recovered from a woman aged 18-29 years in good health. Source material: memory (CD45RO+) T cells sorted from blood. The chain's CDR3 is CASSLVTGRETQYF. The CDR3 nucleotides read TGTGCCAGCAGCTTGGTTACGGGGAGAGAGACCCAGTACTTC.